These 22 T cell receptor beta chains were sequenced from one sample in a study of PD-1 blockade in classical Hodgkin lymphoma. Time point defined: cycle 4 day 1 (C4D1), after five to seven weeks of nivolumab. There was relapse after autologous stem cell transplantation in every patient, and there was variation in brentuximab vedotin exposure. The protocol was immunoSEQ multiplex PCR, while the TCRdb copy is restricted to in-frame clones and leaves out a portion. The profile shows 50,000 to 65,000 clones, 87% of them singletons. The sequences come from peripheral blood mononuclear cells (PBMCs), collected before the fourth cycle of nivolumab. These receptors were collected from a human donor with classical Hodgkin lymphoma.

The rearrangement links TRBV7-9 to TRBJ2-5; 7 bases are shared with TRBD1. Trimming took 5 bases from V and 2 from J; bases not matched to a gene: 5. Germline V gene sequence: CDR1 SEHNR, CDR2 FQNEAQ (reference sequence). CDR3 size: 14 residues. CDR3 DNA sequence: TGTGCCAGCAGCCCAGTGGGACAGCAAGAGACCCAGTACTTC. Translating gives CASSPVGQQETQYF.

V is TRBV5-1 and J is TRBJ2-1; 10 bases fit TRBD2. The germline V gene has CDR1 SGHRS and CDR2 YFSETQ. There are 17 residues in the CDR3. V trimming: 6 bases; J trimming: 2 bases; junction bases outside the gene matches: 11. CDR3 sequence (DNA): TGCGCCAGCACCCGCACCGCCAGCGGGGGGGCCTACAATGAGCAGTTCTTC. This translates into CASTRTASGGAYNEQFF.

In its sample, this clone was seen a few times. V and J are TRBV5-1 and TRBJ1-1; D unresolved. The CDR3 has 14 residues. The germline V gene has CDR1 SGHRS and CDR2 YFSETQ. With 5 bases removed from V and 3 bases from J, the gap between germline ends came to 14 bases. In nucleotides, the CDR3 is TGCGCCAGCAGGGGTCGTGAGGGTGACACTGAAGCTTTCTTT. The encoded protein is CASRGREGDTEAFF.

The rearrangement links TRBV5-1 to TRBJ1-1, with 9 positions matching TRBD1. J lost 5 bases, V lost 3 bases, and 5 bases had no gene match. The CDR3 is 14 residues long. CDR1 is SGHRS and CDR2 is YFSETQ in the germline V gene. The CDR3 DNA follows: TGCGCCAGCAGCTCAGGGACAGGGATAACTGAAGCTTTCTTT. Amino acid sequence: CASSSGTGITEAFF.

The rearrangement uses TRBV30 and TRBJ2-7, with 10 nucleotides matching TRBD1. After removal of 0 bases from V and 2 bases from J, the junction contained 10 bases not matched to a gene. Looked up from germline, CDR1 is GTSNPN and CDR2 is SVGIG (reference sequence). The CDR3 has 17 amino acids. CDR3 sequence: CAWSVLFFGTGAYEQYF. CDR3 coding DNA: TGTGCCTGGAGTGTCCTATTTTTCGGGACAGGGGCCTACGAGCAGTACTTC. The full variable domain, with the rest looked up from reference TRBV30 and TRBJ2-7, is SQTIHQWPATLVQPVGSPLSLECTVEGTSNPNLYWYRQAAGRGLQLLFYSVGIGQISSEVPQNLSASRPQDRQFILSSKKLLLSDSGFYLCAWSVLFFGTGAYEQYFGPGTRLTVT.

The chain has TRBV5-1 and TRBJ2-1, with unresolved D. V lost 0 bases and J lost 6, with 7 bases in between. The length of the CDR3 is 13 residues. Germline V gene sequence: CDR1 SGHRS, CDR2 YFSETQ. The CDR3 region has the DNA TGCGCCAGCAGCTTGGTCCCGGGCAATGAGCAGTTCTTC. It specifies CASSLVPGNEQFF. The complete variable domain, with remaining parts taken from reference TRBV5-1 and TRBJ2-1, reads KAGVTQTPRYLIKTRGQQVTLSCSPISGHRSVSWYQQTPGQGLQFLFEYFSETQRNKGNFPGRFSGRQFSNSRSEMNVSTLELGDSALYLCASSLVPGNEQFFGPGTRLTVL.

In this sample, this clone turned up once. V is TRBV28 and J is TRBJ2-1, with 10 bases fitting TRBD2. J gave up 8 bases and V 6 bases, and 13 bases lay outside the gene matches. Germline V lookup: CDR1 MDHEN, CDR2 SYDVKM. This CDR3 region has 16 residues. CDR3 nucleotide sequence: TGTGCCAGCAGCCCAACCGGTGGAGCGGGGGGGCATGAGCAGTTCTTC. The encoded protein is CASSPTGGAGGHEQFF.

The chain carries TRBV11-2 and TRBJ1-2, with D uncertain. The CDR3 length is 17 residues. From germline, CDR1 is SGHAT and CDR2 FQNNGV. V was clipped by 1 base and J by 4 bases, with 19 bases between them. As DNA, the CDR3 is TGTGCCAGCAGCTTAGTGTTAGGCAGCACTATATTCTATGGCTACACCTTC. Residues: CASSLVLGSTIFYGYTF.

The V call is TRBV5-1, the J call TRBJ2-5; TRBD1 is a possible D gene (5 bases). CDR3 length equals 14 residues. With 1 base removed from V and 5 bases from J, the gap between germline ends came to 12 bases. Germline values: CDR1 SGHRS, CDR2 YFSETQ. CDR3 nucleotides: TGCGCCAGCAGCTTGTTCTCAGGGTGGGAGACCCAGTACTTC. Protein sequence: CASSLFSGWETQYF. The full variable domain, its missing parts supplied by reference TRBV5-1 and TRBJ2-5, is KAGVTQTPRYLIKTRGQQVTLSCSPISGHRSVSWYQQTPGQGLQFLFEYFSETQRNKGNFPGRFSGRQFSNSRSEMNVSTLELGDSALYLCASSLFSGWETQYFGPGTRLLVL.

This chain links TRBV5-1 with TRBJ2-2; TRBD1 matches 7 bases. The junction had 1 base not matched to a gene; V was cut back by 0 bases and J by 2 bases. Germline V lookup: CDR1 SGHRS, CDR2 YFSETQ. The CDR3 consists of 15 residues. In nucleotides, the CDR3 is TGCGCCAGCAGCTTGGTAGGGGGCAACACCGGGGAGCTGTTTTTT. Its protein product is CASSLVGGNTGELFF.

This clone was recorded only once. The CDR3 loop reads CASTPQGVGGYTF. CDR3 nucleotides: TGTGCCAGCACCCCGCAAGGGGTGGGAGGCTACACCTTC. The V call is TRBV6-5, the J call TRBJ1-2, with D possibly TRBD1 on 5 matching bases. The germline V and J ends were trimmed by 7 bases and 8 bases, with 17 bases remaining between them. Germline-derived CDR1 and CDR2 are MNHEY and SVGAGI. The length of the CDR3 is 13 residues.

This clone occurred once. The rearrangement joins TRBV7-2 to TRBJ2-2; perhaps D is TRBD1 or TRBD2 (5 bases each). Germline CDR1 and CDR2: SGHTA and FQGNSA. Trimming stripped 2 bases from V and 6 bases from J, with 25 bases between. The CDR3 has 19 amino acids. This chain's CDR3 is CASSLRRWGMGRPAGELFF. The DNA of the CDR3 is TGTGCCAGCAGCTTACGACGTTGGGGAATGGGACGCCCTGCCGGGGAGCTGTTTTTT.

The chain employs TRBV10-3 and TRBJ1-2, with D possibly TRBD1 on 6 matching bases. The CDR3 is made up of 18 amino acids. CDR1 and CDR2 (germline): ENHRY, SYGVKD. Trimming took off 3 bases at V and 4 bases at J, with 24 bases between the two ends. The CDR3 loop is CAISDPGHASVVGYGYTF. Here the CDR3 DNA reads TGTGCCATCAGTGACCCGGGACACGCCTCGGTGGTCGGCTATGGCTACACCTTC.

The chain links TRBV9 to TRBJ2-3; 11 positions agree with TRBD2. This CDR3 contains 17 residues. CDR1 is SGDLS, CDR2 YYNGEE, per germline. The V gene end was trimmed by 0 bases and the J gene end by 5 bases; junction bases not matched to a gene: 8. Here the CDR3 DNA reads TGTGCCAGCAGCGTAGGCGGTAGCGGGGGGGCTGGAGATACGCAGTATTTT. This sequence encodes CASSVGGSGGAGDTQYF.

The chain links TRBV29-1 to TRBJ2-3; 7 bases are a match to TRBD1. The V segment lost 7 bases and the J segment 5 bases; nucleotides outside the gene matches: 6. This CDR3 comprises 12 residues. Germline-derived CDR1 and CDR2 are SQVTM and ANQGSEA. The CDR3 loop is CSANTGEDTQYF. CDR3 nucleotides: TGCAGCGCAAATACAGGGGAAGATACGCAGTATTTT.

The chain recombines TRBV10-3 with TRBJ1-3; D call uncertain. Germline V gene sequence: CDR1 ENHRY, CDR2 SYGVKD. Trimming shortened V by 7 bases and J by 3 bases, and 19 bases separated the two germline ends. CDR3 length equals 16 residues. The CDR3 DNA follows: TGTGCCATCACCCCCTGGCCCATCTCTAGTGGAAACACCATATATTTT. This sequence encodes CAITPWPISSGNTIYF.

This chain uses TRBV5-1 with TRBJ1-4; 7 positions match TRBD1. Germline V gives CDR1 SGHRS, CDR2 YFSETQ. This CDR3 region has 15 residues. Trimming took 4 bases from V and 8 from J; bases not matched to a gene: 11. CDR3 bases: TGCGCCAGCAGCATAACGAGGACAGGAAGGGAAAAACTGTTTTTT. Protein: CASSITRTGREKLFF.

This chain uses TRBV27 with TRBJ1-4; 7 bases match TRBD1. V lost 8 bases and J lost 5; bases outside the gene matches: 11. CDR3 length: 15 amino acids. CDR1 is MNHEY, CDR2 SMNVEV, per germline (reference sequence). The DNA of the CDR3 is TGTGCCAGCTTGGGCCGAAACAGGGGAAATGAAAAACTGTTTTTT. Protein sequence: CASLGRNRGNEKLFF.

J is TRBJ2-6 and V is TRBV5-6; D gene uncertain. CDR3 length: 16 residues. Trimming took 4 bases from V and 9 from J, leaving 20 bases between them. The germline gives CDR1 SGHDT, CDR2 YYEEEE. CDR3 sequence (DNA): TGTGCCAGCAGCCGGGCCCCGACGGACCTGCGCAACGTCCTGACTTTC. Translating it yields CASSRAPTDLRNVLTF.

J is TRBJ2-7 and V is TRBV28; TRBD2 agrees at 9 bases. The CDR3 totals 16 residues. The ends lost 2 bases at V and 3 bases at J; junction bases unmatched: 8. Germline values: CDR1 MDHEN, CDR2 SYDVKM. Written as DNA, the CDR3 is TGTGCCAGCAGTTTAAGTAGCGGGGGTACCCTCTACGAGCAGTACTTC. Translation gives CASSLSSGGTLYEQYF.

The gene calls are TRBV11-3 and TRBJ2-1; 8 positions match TRBD1. J gave up 4 bases and V 5 bases, and 10 bases lay outside the gene matches. The CDR3 extends over 16 amino acids. CDR1 is SGHNT, CDR2 YENEEA, per germline. The CDR3 loop is CASSTRGLGGYNEQFF. In DNA, the CDR3 is TGTGCCAGCAGCACCAGGGGGCTTGGTGGATACAATGAGCAGTTCTTC.

The chain uses TRBV6-6 and TRBJ1-5; tentatively, D is TRBD1 (6 bases). Germline V gene sequence: CDR1 MNHNY, CDR2 SVGAGI (reference sequence). The CDR3 is 15 amino acids. V gave up 0 bases and J gave up 3 bases, with 9 bases separating them. This CDR3 is CASSYSDRDNQPQHF. CDR3 in DNA: TGTGCCAGCAGTTACTCGGACAGAGACAATCAGCCCCAGCATTTT.